Below are 4 T cell receptor beta chains sequenced from a single sample in a study of glioma-infiltrating T cells after dendritic cell vaccination. The assay was immunoSEQ multiplex PCR, and TCRdb's table has in-frame clones only and misses some. The sample consists of under 40,000 clones, roughly nine tenths of them appearing once. The sequences come from blood, collected before dendritic cell vaccination. These receptors all come from a human donor with glioblastoma.

Turning to this clone: An end of the junction does not agree with germline; a read error may underlie this. Different DNA sequences within this sample yield the same CDR3. The chain recombines TRBV6-1 with TRBJ1-6, with D possibly TRBD1 on 5 matching bases. In germline, CDR1 is MNHNS, CDR2 SASEGT. The CDR3 length is 13 residues. The CDR3 DNA follows: TGTGCCAGCAGGGAAGGGGCTAATTCACCCCTCCACTTT. As protein: CASREGANSPLHF.

This clone was seen a few times. The V call is TRBV5-1, the J call TRBJ2-2; possible D gene TRBD1, 5 bases. The length of the CDR3 is 18 residues. The germline V gene has CDR1 SGHRS and CDR2 YFSETQ. With 0 bases removed from V and 6 bases from J, the gap between germline ends came to 21 bases. The CDR3 bases are TGCGCCAGCAGCTTGGCCATGCGGACACTGGCTTTGCCCGGGGAGCTGTTTTTT. It yields the protein CASSLAMRTLALPGELFF.

The chain joins TRBV5-1 to TRBJ2-1; 7 bases match TRBD2. This CDR3 is 14 amino acids long. Germline V gene data show CDR1 as SGHRS and CDR2 as YFSETQ. The ends lost 1 base at V and 9 bases at J; junction bases unmatched: 7. The CDR3, as DNA: TGCGCCAGCAGCTTGAGTGGACTAGAGTTTGAGCAGTTCTTC. This translates into CASSLSGLEFEQFF.

The J gene is TRBJ1-2, the V gene TRBV4-1; TRBD1 agrees at 11 bases. This CDR3 is built from 13 residues. Germline assignment: CDR1 MGHRA and CDR2 YSYEKL. J lost 7 bases, V lost 8 bases, and 6 bases had no gene match. DNA for the CDR3: TGCGCCAGCGGACAGGGGGCTACGGTTGGCTACACCTTC. Encoded protein: CASGQGATVGYTF.